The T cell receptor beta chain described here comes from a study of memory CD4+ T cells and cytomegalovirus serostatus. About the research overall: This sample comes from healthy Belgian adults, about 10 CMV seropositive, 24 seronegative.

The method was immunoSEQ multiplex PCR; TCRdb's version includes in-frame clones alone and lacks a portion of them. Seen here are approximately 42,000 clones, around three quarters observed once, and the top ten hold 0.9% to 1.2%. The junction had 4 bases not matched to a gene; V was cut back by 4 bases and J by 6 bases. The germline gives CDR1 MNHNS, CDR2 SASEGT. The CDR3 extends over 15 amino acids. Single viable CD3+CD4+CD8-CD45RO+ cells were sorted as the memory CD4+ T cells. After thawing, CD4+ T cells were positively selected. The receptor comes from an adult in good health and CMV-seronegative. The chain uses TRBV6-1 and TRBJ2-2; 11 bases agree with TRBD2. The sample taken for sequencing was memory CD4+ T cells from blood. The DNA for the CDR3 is TGTGCCAGCAGTGTCTTACTAGCGGGAGCCGGGGAGCTGTTTTTT. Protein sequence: CASSVLLAGAGELFF.